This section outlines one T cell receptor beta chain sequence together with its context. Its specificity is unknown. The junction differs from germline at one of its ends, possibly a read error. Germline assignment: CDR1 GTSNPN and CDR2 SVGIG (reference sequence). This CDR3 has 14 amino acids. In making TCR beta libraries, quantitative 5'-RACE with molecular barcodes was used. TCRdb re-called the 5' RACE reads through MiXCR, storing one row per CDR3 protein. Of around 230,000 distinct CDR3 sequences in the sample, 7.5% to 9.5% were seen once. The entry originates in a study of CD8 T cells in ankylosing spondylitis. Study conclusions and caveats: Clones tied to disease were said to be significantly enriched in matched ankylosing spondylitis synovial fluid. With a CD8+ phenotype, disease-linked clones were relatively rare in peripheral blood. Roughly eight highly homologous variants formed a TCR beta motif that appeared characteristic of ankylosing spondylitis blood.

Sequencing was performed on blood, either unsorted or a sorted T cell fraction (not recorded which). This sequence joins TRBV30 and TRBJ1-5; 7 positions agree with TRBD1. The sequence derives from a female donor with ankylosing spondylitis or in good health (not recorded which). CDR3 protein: CAWSPGTDNRPQHF. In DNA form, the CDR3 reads TGTGCCTGGAGCCCCGGGACAGATAATCGGCCCCAGCATTTT.